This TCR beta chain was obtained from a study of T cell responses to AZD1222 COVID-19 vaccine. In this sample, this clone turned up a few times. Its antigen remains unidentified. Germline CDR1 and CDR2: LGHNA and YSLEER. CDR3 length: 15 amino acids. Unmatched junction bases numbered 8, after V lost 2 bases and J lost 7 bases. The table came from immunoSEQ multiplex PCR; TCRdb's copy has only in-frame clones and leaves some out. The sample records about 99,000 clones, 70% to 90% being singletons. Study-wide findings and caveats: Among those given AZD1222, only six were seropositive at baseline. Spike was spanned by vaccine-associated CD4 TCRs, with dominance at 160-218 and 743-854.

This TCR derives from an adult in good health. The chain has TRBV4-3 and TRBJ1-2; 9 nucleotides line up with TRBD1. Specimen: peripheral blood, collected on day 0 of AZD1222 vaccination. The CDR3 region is CASSQTPQGAGGYTF. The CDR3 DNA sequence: TGCGCCAGCAGCCAAACCCCACAGGGGGCAGGTGGCTACACCTTC.